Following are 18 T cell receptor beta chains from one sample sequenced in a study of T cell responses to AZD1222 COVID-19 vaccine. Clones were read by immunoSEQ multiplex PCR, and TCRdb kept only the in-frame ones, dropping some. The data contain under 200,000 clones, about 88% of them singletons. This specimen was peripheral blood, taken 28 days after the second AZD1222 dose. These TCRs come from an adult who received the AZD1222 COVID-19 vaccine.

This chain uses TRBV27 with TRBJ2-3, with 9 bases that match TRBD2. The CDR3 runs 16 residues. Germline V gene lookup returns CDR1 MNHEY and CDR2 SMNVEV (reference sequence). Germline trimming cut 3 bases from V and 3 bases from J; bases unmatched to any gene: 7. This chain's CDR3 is CASSFSSGRMTDTQYF. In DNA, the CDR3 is TGTGCCAGCAGTTTTTCCAGCGGGAGGATGACAGATACGCAGTATTTT.

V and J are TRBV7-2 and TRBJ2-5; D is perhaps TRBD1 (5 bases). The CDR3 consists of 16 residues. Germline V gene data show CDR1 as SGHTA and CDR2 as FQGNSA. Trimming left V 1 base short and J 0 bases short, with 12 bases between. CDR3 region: CASSLVIGAYQETQYF. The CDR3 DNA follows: TGTGCCAGCAGCTTAGTGATAGGGGCGTACCAAGAGACCCAGTACTTC.

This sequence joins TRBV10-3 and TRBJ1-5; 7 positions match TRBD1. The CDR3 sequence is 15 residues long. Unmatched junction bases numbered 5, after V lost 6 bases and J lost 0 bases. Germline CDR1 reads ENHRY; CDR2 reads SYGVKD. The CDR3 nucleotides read TGTGCCATCAGCCGAGGGACAGCTAGCAATCAGCCCCAGCATTTT. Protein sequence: CAISRGTASNQPQHF.

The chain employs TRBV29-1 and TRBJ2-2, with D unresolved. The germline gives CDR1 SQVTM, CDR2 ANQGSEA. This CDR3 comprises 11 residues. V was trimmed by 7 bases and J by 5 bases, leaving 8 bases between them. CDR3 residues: CSAAATGELFF. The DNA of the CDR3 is TGCAGCGCAGCAGCAACCGGGGAGCTGTTTTTT.

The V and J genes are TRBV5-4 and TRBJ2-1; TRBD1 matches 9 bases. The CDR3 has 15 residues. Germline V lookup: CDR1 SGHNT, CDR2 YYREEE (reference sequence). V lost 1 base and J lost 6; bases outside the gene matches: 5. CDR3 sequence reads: CASSLPRTGVNEQFF. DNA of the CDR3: TGTGCCAGCAGCTTGCCGAGGACAGGGGTCAATGAGCAGTTCTTC. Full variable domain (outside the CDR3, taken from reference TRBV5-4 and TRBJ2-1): ETGVTQSPTHLIKTRGQQVTLRCSSQSGHNTVSWYQQALGQGPQFIFQYYREEENGRGNFPPRFSGLQFPNYSSELNVNALELDDSALYLCASSLPRTGVNEQFFGPGTRLTVL.

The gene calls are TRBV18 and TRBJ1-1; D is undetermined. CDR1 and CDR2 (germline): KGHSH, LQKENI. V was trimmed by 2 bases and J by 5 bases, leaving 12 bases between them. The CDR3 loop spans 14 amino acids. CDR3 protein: CASSPAQTSTEAFF. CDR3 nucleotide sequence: TGTGCCAGCTCACCAGCCCAGACTTCGACTGAAGCTTTCTTT. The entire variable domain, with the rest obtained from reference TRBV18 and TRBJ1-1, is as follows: NAGVMQNPRHLVRRRGQEARLRCSPMKGHSHVYWYRQLPEEGLKFMVYLQKENIIDESGMPKERFSAEFPKEGPSILRIQQVVRGDSAAYFCASSPAQTSTEAFFGQGTRLTVV.

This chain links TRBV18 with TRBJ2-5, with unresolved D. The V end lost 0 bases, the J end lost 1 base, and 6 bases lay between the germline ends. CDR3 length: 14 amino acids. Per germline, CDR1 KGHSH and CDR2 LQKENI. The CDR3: CASSPPSFQETQYF. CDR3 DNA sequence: TGTGCCAGCTCACCACCGTCTTTCCAAGAGACCCAGTACTTC.

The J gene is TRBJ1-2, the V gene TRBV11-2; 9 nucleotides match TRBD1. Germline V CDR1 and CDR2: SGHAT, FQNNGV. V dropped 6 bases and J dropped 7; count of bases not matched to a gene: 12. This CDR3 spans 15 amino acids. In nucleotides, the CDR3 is TGTGCCAGCAGACCCTCGGGACAGGGTGCGGCTGGCTACACCTTC. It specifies CASRPSGQGAAGYTF.

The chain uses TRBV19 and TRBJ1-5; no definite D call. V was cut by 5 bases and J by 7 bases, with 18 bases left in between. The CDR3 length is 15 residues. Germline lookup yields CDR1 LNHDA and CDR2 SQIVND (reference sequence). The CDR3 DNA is TGTGCCAGTAGTCTTAGGGCTGACCCATGGCAGCCCCAGCATTTT. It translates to CASSLRADPWQPQHF.

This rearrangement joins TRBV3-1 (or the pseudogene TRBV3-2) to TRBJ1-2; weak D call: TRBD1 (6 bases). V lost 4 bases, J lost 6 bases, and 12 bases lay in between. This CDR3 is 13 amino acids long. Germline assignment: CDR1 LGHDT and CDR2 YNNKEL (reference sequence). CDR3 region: CASSRDMGNGYTF. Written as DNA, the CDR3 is TGTGCCAGCAGCCGGGACATGGGGAATGGCTACACCTTC.

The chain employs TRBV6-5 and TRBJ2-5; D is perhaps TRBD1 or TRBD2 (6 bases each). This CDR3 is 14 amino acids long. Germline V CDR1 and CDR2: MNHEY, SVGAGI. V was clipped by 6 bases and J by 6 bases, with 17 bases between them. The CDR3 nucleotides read TGTGCCAGCAGCCTGGGGGCGGGGTGGCAGACCCAGTACTTC. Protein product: CASSLGAGWQTQYF.

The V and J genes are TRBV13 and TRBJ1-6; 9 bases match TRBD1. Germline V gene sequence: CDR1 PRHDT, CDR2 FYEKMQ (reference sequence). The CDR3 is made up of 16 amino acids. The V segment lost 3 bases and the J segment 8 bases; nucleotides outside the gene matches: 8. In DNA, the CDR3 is TGTGCCAGCAGCTTGGAACAGGGGGCCGCGGATTCACCCCTCCACTTT. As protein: CASSLEQGAADSPLHF.

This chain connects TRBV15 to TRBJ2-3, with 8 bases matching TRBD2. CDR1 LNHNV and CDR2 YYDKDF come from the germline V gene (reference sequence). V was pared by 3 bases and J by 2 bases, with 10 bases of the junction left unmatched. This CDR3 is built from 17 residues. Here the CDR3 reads CATSRSWSGSSTDTQYF. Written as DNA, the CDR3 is TGTGCCACCAGCAGGAGCTGGAGCGGGAGTTCCACAGATACGCAGTATTTT.

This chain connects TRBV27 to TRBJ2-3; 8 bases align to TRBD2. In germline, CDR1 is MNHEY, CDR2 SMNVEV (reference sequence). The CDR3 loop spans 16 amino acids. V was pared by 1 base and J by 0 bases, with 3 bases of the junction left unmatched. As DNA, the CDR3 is TGTGCCAGCAGTTTATTAGCGGGGCAAAGCACAGATACGCAGTATTTT. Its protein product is CASSLLAGQSTDTQYF.

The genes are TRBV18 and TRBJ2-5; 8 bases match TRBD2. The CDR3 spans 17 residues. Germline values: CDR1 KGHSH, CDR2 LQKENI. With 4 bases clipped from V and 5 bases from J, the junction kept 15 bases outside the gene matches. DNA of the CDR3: TGTGCCAGCTCACTTTACGATAGCGGGGACGGTTCGGAGACCCAGTACTTC. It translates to CASSLYDSGDGSETQYF.

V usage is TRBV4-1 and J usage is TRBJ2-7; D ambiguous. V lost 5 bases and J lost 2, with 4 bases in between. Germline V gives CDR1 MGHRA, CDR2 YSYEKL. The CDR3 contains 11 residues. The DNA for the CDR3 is TGCGCCAGCAGCGGGACCTACGAGCAGTACTTC. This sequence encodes CASSGTYEQYF.

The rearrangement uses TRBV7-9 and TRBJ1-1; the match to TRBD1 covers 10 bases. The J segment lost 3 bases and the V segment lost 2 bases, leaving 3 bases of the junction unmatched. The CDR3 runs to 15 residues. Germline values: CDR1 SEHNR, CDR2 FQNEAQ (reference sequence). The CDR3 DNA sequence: TGTGCCAGCAGCTTAACGACAGGGGGCCACACTGAAGCTTTCTTT. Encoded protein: CASSLTTGGHTEAFF.

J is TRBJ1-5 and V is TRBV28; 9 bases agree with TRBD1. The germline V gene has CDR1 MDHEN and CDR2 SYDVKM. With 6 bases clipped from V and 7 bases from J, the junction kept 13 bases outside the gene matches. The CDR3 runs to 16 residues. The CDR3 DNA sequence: TGTGCCAGCAGCCCCGAGGGACAGGGTCTGAACCAGCCCCAGCATTTT. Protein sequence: CASSPEGQGLNQPQHF.